The rows below give T cell receptor beta chains drawn from one sample of a study of cytomegalovirus exposure and HLA in healthy donors. The protocol was immunoSEQ multiplex PCR, while the TCRdb copy is restricted to in-frame clones and leaves out a portion. There are over 85,000 clones in the sample; 63% occur only once, and around 4.8% lies in the top ten. The material sequenced was PBMCs. These TCRs come from a human donor in good health. CDR3s include the opening cysteine and the closing phenylalanine or tryptophan. The D gene is left open where the match is weak. Some rows mark clone size as missing; the rest say once, few, many or name a class of expanded clone.

>TRBD2|.|TRBJ2-1|TRBV19
TGTGCCAGTAGCTCCGGGACTAGACCTCGGAATGAGCAGTTCTTC
CASSSGTRPRNEQFF
>TRBD1|.|TRBJ1-4|TRBV23-1
TGCGCCAGCAGCATCACGGGGACAGGGCGGGATGAAAAACTGTTTTTT
CASSITGTGRDEKLFF
>.|.|TRBJ2-5|TRBV6-6
TGTGCCAGCAGTTACTCGCAGACGGTGGAGCAGTACTTC
CASSYSQTVEQYF
>.|.|TRBJ2-7|TRBV27
TGTGCCAGCAGACGGAGCGCTAGAGTATCTGGGGGGAGAGTCGGCGACGAGCAGTACTTC
CASRRSARVSGGRVGDEQYF
>.|few|TRBJ1-4|TRBV5-6
TGTGCCAGCAGCTTGGGACAGTGGGGTATGGAACTGTTTTTT
CASSLGQWGMELFF
>TRBD1|.|TRBJ1-1|TRBV13
TGTGCCAGCAGCCCAACAGGGGTCCCTGAAGCTTTCTTT
CASSPTGVPEAFF
>TRBD1|.|TRBJ2-3|TRBV9
TGTGCCAGCAGCGTATCGGGACAGGGGTATCCAGATACGCAGTATTTT
CASSVSGQGYPDTQYF
>.|.|TRBJ2-1|TRBV6-6
TGTGCCAGCAAGGACCCGACAGTCAATGAGCAGTTCTTC
CASKDPTVNEQFF
>TRBD1|.|TRBJ2-1|TRBV27
TGTGCCAGCAGTCCGGACAGGGGTGGAAATGAGCAGTTCTTC
CASSPDRGGNEQFF
>.|.|TRBJ1-1|TRBV5-1
TGCGCCAGCAGCGCGGACGGCCATAAAAGGGGCACTGAAGCTTTCTTT
CASSADGHKRGTEAFF
>.|once|TRBJ2-7|TRBV11-2
TGTGCCAGCAGCTTAGGGAGCGAGCAGTACTTC
CASSLGSEQYF
>TRBD1|once|TRBJ1-2|TRBV28
TGTGCCAGCAGTTTAGGCCCCACAGGGGTCTATGGCTACACCTTC
CASSLGPTGVYGYTF
>TRBD2|.|TRBJ2-1|TRBV29-1
TGCAGCGGCAAAGTAGCGGGAGCGGGTGAGCAGTTCTTC
CSGKVAGAGEQFF
>TRBD1|few|TRBJ2-7|TRBV6-5
TGTGCCAGCAGTGCAGGGGGCGGCTACGAGCAGTACTTC
CASSAGGGYEQYF
>.|few|TRBJ2-7|TRBV14
TGTGCCAGCAGCCACGGGACTGTCCTACGCGAGCAGTACTTC
CASSHGTVLREQYF
>TRBD2|.|TRBJ2-7|TRBV7-6
TGTGCCAGCAGCCTAACCTCCGGGACTAGCGGGATCGTGTGGGAGCAGTACTTC
CASSLTSGTSGIVWEQYF
>TRBD2|.|TRBJ2-7|TRBV2
TGTGCCAGCAGGGCCCGACTAGCGGTCTACGAGCAGTACTTC
CASRARLAVYEQYF
>TRBD1|.|TRBJ1-1|TRBV5-1
TGCGCCAGCAGCTTAACTACACAGGGGCGATACACTGAAGCTTTCTTT
CASSLTTQGRYTEAFF
>TRBD2|.|TRBJ2-5|TRBV7-2
TGTGCCAGCAGCCCCTTCAGCGGGAGGGCCCTTGAGACCCAGTACTTC
CASSPFSGRALETQYF
>.|once|TRBJ1-1|TRBV19
TGTGCCAGTTTAAGCCAGGGGCCCTTTTTCATGAACACTGAAGCTTTCTTT
CASLSQGPFFMNTEAFF
>.|few|TRBJ1-4|TRBV19
TGTGCCAGTAACCCAGGGGAAAATGAAAAACTGTTTTTT
CASNPGENEKLFF
>.|.|TRBJ2-7|TRBV4-1
TGCGCCAGCAGCCAAGATCGTAGCGAGCAGTACTTC
CASSQDRSEQYF
>.|.|TRBJ1-5|TRBV27
TGTGCCAGCAGCAAACAAGGCAGCGATCAGCCCCAGCATTTT
CASSKQGSDQPQHF
>.|.|TRBJ1-2|TRBV5-4
TGTGCCAGCAGCTTGCTGCAGGACTATGGCTACACCTTC
CASSLLQDYGYTF
>TRBD1|.|TRBJ2-1|TRBV5-8
TGTGCCAGCAGCTTTGGGACAGGGGTGAATGAGCAGTTCTTC
CASSFGTGVNEQFF
>TRBD2|.|TRBJ2-7|TRBV10-2
TGCGCCAGCAGGGGGGGGTTGGACATCTACGAGCAGTACTTC
CASRGGLDIYEQYF
>TRBD2|.|TRBJ2-7|TRBV27
TGTGCCAGCAGTTTATCCCCTCCACGCTTACTAGCGGGAGGGACGTTCGTCTACGAGCGGTACTTC
CASSLSPPRLLAGGTFVYERYF
>TRBD2|.|TRBJ2-4|TRBV29-1
TGCAGCGTTGTTCCAGCGGGAGGGCCCGGCATTCAGTACTTC
CSVVPAGGPGIQYF
>TRBD1|.|TRBJ1-5|TRBV28
TGTGCCAGCAGCTCCCTACAGGGGGCTTTTCAGCCCCAGCATTTT
CASSSLQGAFQPQHF
>.|.|TRBJ2-7|TRBV4-1
TGCGCCAGCAGCCGAGGGCTGGACTACACCTACGAGCAGTACTTC
CASSRGLDYTYEQYF
>.|.|TRBJ2-1|TRBV29-1
TGCAGCGTTGAAGAGCGGAACTACAATGAGCAGTTCTTC
CSVEERNYNEQFF
>TRBD1|few|TRBJ2-3|TRBV5-4
TGTGCCAGCAGCCTACAGGGGGCGTCAGATACGCAGTATTTT
CASSLQGASDTQYF
>TRBD2|.|TRBJ2-3|TRBV5-1
TGCGCCAGCAGCCGGGCCCAGGGCGGGGGAGCAGATACGCAGTATTTT
CASSRAQGGGADTQYF
>.|.|TRBJ2-2|TRBV5-4
TGTGCCAGCAGCTTGAGGGGATTCGGGGAGCTGTTTTTT
CASSLRGFGELFF
>TRBD2|few|TRBJ2-3|TRBV5-1
TGCGCCAGCAGCCCAGGACTAGCGGTGGTTCTCACAGATACGCAGTATTTT
CASSPGLAVVLTDTQYF
>TRBD2|.|TRBJ2-7|TRBV5-5
TGTGCCAGCAGCCCTCCCCCCGCGACTAGCGGGGGCGAGTACTTC
CASSPPPATSGGEYF
>.|.|TRBJ2-6|TRBV4-1
TGCGCCAGCAGCCACCTCCCAGACAGCTCTGGGGCCAACGTCCTGACTTTC
CASSHLPDSSGANVLTF
>.|.|TRBJ2-5|TRBV7-9
TGTGCCAGCAGCCCAGGGGATGAGCAGTACTTC
CASSPGDEQYF
>.|.|TRBJ2-1|TRBV7-9
TGTGCCTCCAGCGATGAGCAGTTCTTC
CASSDEQFF
>.|.|TRBJ2-3|TRBV21-1
TGTGCCAGCAGCAAAGCGTATGCGGGTACGCAGTATTTT
CASSKAYAGTQYF
>.|.|TRBJ2-7|TRBV28
TGTGCCAGCAGTTTAGTAGCGGCCCCCTACGAGCAGTACTTC
CASSLVAAPYEQYF
>.|.|TRBJ2-7|TRBV27
TGTGCCAGCAGTTTAGGGCCCGGCTACGAGCAGTACTTC
CASSLGPGYEQYF
>.|few|TRBJ1-3|TRBV5-1
TGCGCCAGCAGCTTGACAGGGCCAGGAAACACCATATATTTT
CASSLTGPGNTIYF
>TRBD1|.|TRBJ2-4|TRBV2
TGTGCCAGCAGTGCCTCAGGGGGCAAAAACATTCAGTACTTC
CASSASGGKNIQYF
>TRBD2|.|TRBJ2-7|TRBV4-2
TGTGCCAGCAGCCAAGATTGGGGGCTAGCGGGCTCCTACGAGCAGTACTTC
CASSQDWGLAGSYEQYF
>.|.|TRBJ2-7|TRBV30
TGTGCCTGGAGTGCCGGGATCCCAAATCAAGCCTCCTACGAGCAGTACTTC
CAWSAGIPNQASYEQYF
>TRBD2|.|TRBJ2-1|TRBV5-1
TGCGCCAGCAGCCTGACTAGCGGGAGGGAAAATGAGCAGTTCTTC
CASSLTSGRENEQFF
>.|.|TRBJ2-3|TRBV28
TGTGCCAGCCAGGGACACCCCACAGATACGCAGTATTTT
CASQGHPTDTQYF
>TRBD2|.|TRBJ2-1|TRBV30
TGTGCCGGACATTTCGGGGGGTCCTACAATGAGCAGTTCTTC
CAGHFGGSYNEQFF
>.|few|TRBJ2-7|TRBV7-2
TGTGCCAGCAGCCACGAGGGTCGGGCCTTGAAAGCCGAGCAGTACTTC
CASSHEGRALKAEQYF
>TRBD2|.|TRBJ2-1|TRBV4-1
TGCGCCAGCAGTCCCTTAGGGACTAGCGGCAATGAGCAGTTCTTC
CASSPLGTSGNEQFF
>TRBD2|few|TRBJ2-1|TRBV12-5
TGTGCTAGTGGTTTGACGGGACTAGCGATCTATGAGCAGTTCTTC
CASGLTGLAIYEQFF
>TRBD1|.|TRBJ2-5|TRBV7-9
TGTGCCAGCAGCGACAGGGGGCTACAAGAGACCCAGTACTTC
CASSDRGLQETQYF
>.|.|TRBJ1-5|TRBV6-5
TGTGCCAGCAGTGGGGGGGTCTCTAATCAGCCCCAGCATTTT
CASSGGVSNQPQHF
>.|.|TRBJ2-1|TRBV21-1
TGTGCCAGCAGCCTCCGAGGGGACAGGATTTCCTACAATGAGCAGTTCTTC
CASSLRGDRISYNEQFF
>.|.|TRBJ2-1|TRBV11-1
TGTGCCAGCAGCCCCCCCTTAAAGACAGATAAGAGCTCCTACAATGAGCAGTTCTTC
CASSPPLKTDKSSYNEQFF
>.|.|TRBJ1-2|TRBV10-2
TGCGCCAGCAGTGAGAACATGGAGGGCCCTTATGGCTACACCTTC
CASSENMEGPYGYTF
>TRBD1|.|TRBJ1-1|TRBV7-6
TGTGCCAGCAGCTCATACAGGGGGGAGGATGAAGCTTTCTTT
CASSSYRGEDEAFF